This is a list of T cell receptor beta chains from one sample in a study of T cell responses to AZD1222 COVID-19 vaccine. Using immunoSEQ multiplex PCR, the repertoire was profiled, and TCRdb retains in-frame clones only, with some absent. The repertoire holds over 100,000 clones, with roughly 84% as singletons. Material: peripheral blood, obtained on day 0 of AZD1222 vaccination. Source of these receptors: an adult in good health. The CDR3 runs from the conserved cysteine through the conserved F or W. D genes are given only for firm matches. Some rows have no size entry. The others give once, few or many, or a class for an expanded clone.

v_call	j_call	d_call	clone_size	cdr3_nt	cdr3_aa
TRBV5-8	TRBJ1-1	NA	NA	TGTGCCAGCAGCTCAAGGAAAACCTTACAGGGTCGGGACACTGAAGCTTTCTTT	CASSSRKTLQGRDTEAFF
TRBV7-3	TRBJ2-3	TRBD2	NA	TGTGCCAGCAGCGCAAGCGGGACCCGATCCACCACAGATACGCAGTATTTT	CASSASGTRSTTDTQYF
TRBV28	TRBJ1-3	TRBD1	few	TGTGCCAGCAGCCGAGGGGCGACAGGGGTCTTCTCTGGAAACACCATATATTTT	CASSRGATGVFSGNTIYF
TRBV18	TRBJ1-5	TRBD1	NA	TGTGCCAGCTCAGCGGGACAGGGGACGAATCAGCCCCAGCATTTT	CASSAGQGTNQPQHF
TRBV10-2	TRBJ1-2	NA	NA	TGCGCCAGCGCCCAGACGACGGAGATGCTTGGCTACACCTTC	CASAQTTEMLGYTF
TRBV28	TRBJ2-6	NA	NA	TGTGCCAGCAGTTTAAAGGCGCCTGGGGCCAACGTCCTGACTTTC	CASSLKAPGANVLTF
TRBV6-5	TRBJ2-7	NA	NA	TGTGCCAGCATGGCTAGAGCCTACGAGCAGTACTTC	CASMARAYEQYF
TRBV5-5	TRBJ1-4	NA	NA	TGTGCCAGCGGTGGGCCGAATGAAAAACTGTTTTTT	CASGGPNEKLFF
TRBV5-6	TRBJ1-2	TRBD1	once	TGTGCCAGCAGCTGGGGACAGGGAAGTCACTATGGCTACACCTTC	CASSWGQGSHYGYTF
TRBV6-5	TRBJ1-1	NA	medium-sized	TGTGCCTCTCGGGGGATAAACACTGAAGCTTTCTTT	CASRGINTEAFF
TRBV29-1	TRBJ1-4	TRBD1	few	TGCAGCCCCCAATTCTTTCCCGGGACAGGGCCTGCAACTAATGAAAAACTGTTTTTT	CSPQFFPGTGPATNEKLFF
TRBV7-6	TRBJ1-5	NA	NA	TGTGCCAGCAGCTTGAGGGGGGGCAATCAGCCCCAGCATTTT	CASSLRGGNQPQHF
TRBV19	TRBJ1-5	NA	NA	TGTGCCAGTAGCTATGGACGGCTTAGCAATCAGCCCCAGCATTTT	CASSYGRLSNQPQHF
TRBV25-1	TRBJ1-1	NA	NA	TGTGCCAGCAGTGACCCGGGACGGCGCAACACTGAAGCTTTCTTT	CASSDPGRRNTEAFF
TRBV7-8	TRBJ1-5	TRBD1	NA	TGTGCCAGCAGCGCGAGGCGAATACAGGGGGGTCAGAGGAGCAATCAGCCCCAGCATTTT	CASSARRIQGGQRSNQPQHF
TRBV6-2/TRBV6-3	TRBJ1-6	NA	NA	TGTGCCAGCAGCCGTCTACAGAGAAGCTCCTATAATTCACCCCTCCACTTT	CASSRLQRSSYNSPLHF
TRBV29-1	TRBJ2-1	TRBD1	NA	TGCAGCGTGGCCGACAGGGGGGCCTACAATGAGCAGTTCTTC	CSVADRGAYNEQFF
TRBV7-9	TRBJ1-1	NA	NA	TGTGCCAGCAGCCTGACACAGAACACTGAAGCTTTCTTT	CASSLTQNTEAFF
TRBV7-2	TRBJ1-5	TRBD1	NA	TGTGCCAGCAGCTTAGCGGGACAGGGCAACGGTCAGCCCCAGCATTTT	CASSLAGQGNGQPQHF
TRBV24-1	TRBJ1-2	TRBD1	NA	TGTGCCACCGGACAGGAACCCTATGGCTACACCTTC	CATGQEPYGYTF
TRBV11-3	TRBJ1-2	NA	NA	TGTGCCAGCAGCGGCCCCGGGGAGCTTGGCTATGGCTACACCTTC	CASSGPGELGYGYTF
TRBV3-1/TRBV3-2	TRBJ1-1	NA	NA	TGTGCCAGCAGCCCAGGGACGATGAACACTGAAGCTTTCTTT	CASSPGTMNTEAFF
TRBV6-5	TRBJ2-3	TRBD2	NA	TGTGCCAGCAGTTACCGTGGACTAGTGCAAGATACGCAGTATTTT	CASSYRGLVQDTQYF
TRBV18	TRBJ2-2	NA	NA	TGTGCCAGCTCGCCGGTAGAGGGAAACCCCACCGGGGAGCTGTTTTTT	CASSPVEGNPTGELFF
TRBV4-3	TRBJ1-4	NA	NA	TGCGCCAGCAGCCAAGTCCTGACAGCAACTAATGAAAAACTGTTTTTT	CASSQVLTATNEKLFF
TRBV6-6	TRBJ1-1	NA	NA	TGTGCCACCTCTTCCGGGGGAACGGGGAACACTGAAGCTTTCTTT	CATSSGGTGNTEAFF
TRBV7-9	TRBJ2-1	TRBD2	NA	TGTGCCAGCAGCTTAGCACCTCTAGCGGCCTACAATGAGCAGTTCTTC	CASSLAPLAAYNEQFF
TRBV6-5	TRBJ1-5	NA	few	TGTGCCAGCAGTTCGTCCCGGGGATATCAGCCCCAGCATTTT	CASSSSRGYQPQHF
TRBV19	TRBJ1-6	TRBD1	NA	TGTGCCAATAGTAAAAACAGGGGGCTTAATTCACCCCTCCACTTT	CANSKNRGLNSPLHF
TRBV4-3	TRBJ1-1	TRBD1	NA	TGCGCCAGCAGCCGAGGACAGGGCCTCACTGAAGCTTTCTTT	CASSRGQGLTEAFF
TRBV29-1	TRBJ2-3	TRBD2	NA	TGCAGCGTAGGGGGGGCTAGCGGGAGAACTGCGGATACGCAGTATTTT	CSVGGASGRTADTQYF
TRBV6-2/TRBV6-3	TRBJ1-1	NA	NA	TGTGCCAGCAGTTATGAGCTTGAAGCTTTCTTT	CASSYELEAFF
TRBV5-1	TRBJ2-7	TRBD2	NA	TGCGCCAGCAGCTTGTCTTTCCGGGGACTAGCGGGAGAATCCGAGCAGTACTTC	CASSLSFRGLAGESEQYF
TRBV28	TRBJ2-5	TRBD2	once	TGTGCCAGCAGTTCTTGGGGAGGGGAGACCCAGTACTTC	CASSSWGGETQYF
TRBV11-2	TRBJ1-2	NA	NA	TGTGCCAGCAGCTTAGATGGGCCGTCCGGCTACACCTTC	CASSLDGPSGYTF
TRBV5-1	TRBJ2-1	NA	NA	TGCGCCAGCGACTCGGGACATAACAATGAGCAGTTCTTC	CASDSGHNNEQFF
TRBV5-1	TRBJ1-4	NA	NA	TGCGCCAGCAGCAGCAAACAGGGTTATACTAATGAAAAACTGTTTTTT	CASSSKQGYTNEKLFF
TRBV24-1	TRBJ1-1	TRBD1	NA	TGTGCCACCGGGACAGGCATGAACACTGAAGCTTTCTTT	CATGTGMNTEAFF
TRBV19	TRBJ2-5	TRBD1	NA	TGTGCCAGTAGTATAGTGGGACCGTCCGGGACAGGGTCGGAGACCCAGTACTTC	CASSIVGPSGTGSETQYF
TRBV7-2	TRBJ1-2	NA	NA	TGTGCCAGCAGCGTCTCCACAGAAAACTATGGCTACACCTTC	CASSVSTENYGYTF
TRBV7-6	TRBJ2-3	TRBD2	NA	TGTGCCAGCAGCTTAGAGGGGACTAGCGGGAGACACGATACGCAGTATTTT	CASSLEGTSGRHDTQYF
TRBV5-1	TRBJ2-7	TRBD1	NA	TGCGCCAGCAGTGGGACAGCCTCCGGCGAGCAGTACTTC	CASSGTASGEQYF
TRBV3-1/TRBV3-2	TRBJ1-1	NA	NA	TGTGCCAGCAGCCAAGGACAGGAAGCTTTCTTT	CASSQGQEAFF
TRBV7-8	TRBJ2-2	TRBD1	NA	TGTGCCAGCAGCCCACCTTTCCGGGACAGGAACACCGGGGAGCTGTTTTTT	CASSPPFRDRNTGELFF
TRBV18	TRBJ2-2	NA	NA	TGTGCCAGCTCACCACCCCAGATCGGGTCCGGGGAGCTGTTTTTT	CASSPPQIGSGELFF
TRBV6-5	TRBJ1-1	TRBD1	NA	TGTGCCAGCAGGGGGACAGGCTCTGAAGCTTTCTTT	CASRGTGSEAFF
TRBV5-1	TRBJ1-2	NA	NA	TGCGCCAGCAGCCCAGACTTGGGGCCCTACACCTTC	CASSPDLGPYTF
TRBV6-1	TRBJ1-2	NA	NA	TGTGCCAGCAGTGAAGCCGGGAGAGCTTCCTATGGCTACACCTTC	CASSEAGRASYGYTF
TRBV11-2	TRBJ1-1	NA	NA	TGTGCCAGCAGCTTGAGGGGGAACACTGAAGCTTTCTTT	CASSLRGNTEAFF
TRBV13	TRBJ1-2	NA	NA	TGTGCCAGCAGCTTAGAACGGGTTATTGGCTACACCTTC	CASSLERVIGYTF
TRBV25-1	TRBJ2-3	TRBD2	NA	TGTGCCAGCAGCGATACCGGGCGGGACTCCGGCGGGGGGACGCAGTATTTT	CASSDTGRDSGGGTQYF
TRBV19	TRBJ2-1	NA	NA	TGTGCCAGTATTGCCCGGGCGAGCTCCTACAATGAGCAGTTCTTC	CASIARASSYNEQFF